A single TCR beta chain is shown here with its context. Its specificity is unknown. The CDR3 is 13 amino acids. Trimming shortened V by 11 bases and J by 1 base, and 14 bases separated the two germline ends. Germline V CDR1 and CDR2: KGHSH, LQKENI. TCRdb re-analysed the RT-PCR reads in MiXCR, keeping a single row per CDR3 protein. The profile shows roughly 760,000 distinct CDR3 sequences, about 20% of them singletons. The data originate from a study of response to subunit inactivated influenza vaccine. Overall study results and limits: Every seasonal influenza vaccination brings in few new T cells, the authors suggested.

The source is a man aged 45-65 years who received an inactivated influenza vaccine. This specimen consisted of PBMCs from blood, obtained about 5 days after vaccination. The genes are TRBV18 and TRBJ2-5; the D call may be TRBD1 or TRBD2 (5 bases each). CDR3 loop: CASGLPLQETQYF. DNA for the CDR3: TGTGCCTCGGGGCTCCCCCTCCAAGAGACCCAGTACTTC.